The T cell receptor (beta chain) described here comes from a study of identical twins. Points from the study as a whole: Conclusions leaned on cross-sectional statistical analysis and did not track the same donors over time.

Template switching (which added a universal primer site) was used, and cDNA carried unique molecular identifiers. TCRdb recomputed calls from the 5' RACE reads with MiXCR, one row per CDR3 protein. The table includes fewer than 250,000 distinct CDR3 sequences, over 8% detected once. This clonotype was seen many times. No antigen is known for it. Germline V gives CDR1 LNHDA, CDR2 SQIVND (reference sequence). The length of the CDR3 is 14 residues. V lost 6 bases and J lost 4, with 15 bases in between. The sequence was obtained from a woman under 30 in good health. The sequenced sample was memory (CD45RO+) T cells sorted from blood. This chain joins TRBV19 and TRBJ1-2; the D gene is possibly TRBD1 (5 bases). CDR3 DNA: TGTGCCAGTAGGAAGACAGAAACTGGCTATGGCTACACCTTC. This translates into CASRKTETGYGYTF.